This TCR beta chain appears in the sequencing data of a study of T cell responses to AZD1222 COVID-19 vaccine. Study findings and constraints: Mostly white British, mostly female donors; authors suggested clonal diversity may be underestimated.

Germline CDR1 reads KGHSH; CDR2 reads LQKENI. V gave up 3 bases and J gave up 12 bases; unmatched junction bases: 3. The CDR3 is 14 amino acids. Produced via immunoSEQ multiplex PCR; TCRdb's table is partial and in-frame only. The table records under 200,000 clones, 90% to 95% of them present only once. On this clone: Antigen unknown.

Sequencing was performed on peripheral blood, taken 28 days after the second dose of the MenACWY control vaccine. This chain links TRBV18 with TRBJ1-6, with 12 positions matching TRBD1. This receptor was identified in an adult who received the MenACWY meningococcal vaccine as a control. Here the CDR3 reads CASSPGTGGIPLHF. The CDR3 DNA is TGTGCCAGCTCACCGGGGACAGGGGGCATACCCCTCCACTTT. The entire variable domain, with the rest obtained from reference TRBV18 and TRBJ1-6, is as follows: NAGVMQNPRHLVRRRGQEARLRCSPMKGHSHVYWYRQLPEEGLKFMVYLQKENIIDESGMPKERFSAEFPKEGPSILRIQQVVRGDSAAYFCASSPGTGGIPLHFGNGTRLTVT.